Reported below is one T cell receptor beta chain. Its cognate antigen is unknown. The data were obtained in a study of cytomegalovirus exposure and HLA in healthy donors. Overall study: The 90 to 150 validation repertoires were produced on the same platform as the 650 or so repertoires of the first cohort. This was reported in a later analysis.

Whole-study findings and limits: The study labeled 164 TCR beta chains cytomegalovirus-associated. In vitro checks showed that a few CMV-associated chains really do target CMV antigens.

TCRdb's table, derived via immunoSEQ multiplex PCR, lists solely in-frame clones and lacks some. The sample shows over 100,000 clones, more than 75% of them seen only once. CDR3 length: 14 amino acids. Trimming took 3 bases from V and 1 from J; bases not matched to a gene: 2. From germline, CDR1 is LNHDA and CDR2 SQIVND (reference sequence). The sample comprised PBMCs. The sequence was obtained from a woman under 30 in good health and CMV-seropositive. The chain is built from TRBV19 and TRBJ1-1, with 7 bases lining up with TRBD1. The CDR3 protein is CASSMGQPNTEAFF. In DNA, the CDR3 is TGTGCCAGTAGTATGGGACAGCCGAACACTGAAGCTTTCTTT.